The text below deals with one T cell receptor beta chain. This record comes from a study of T cell changes during pregnancy in multiple sclerosis. V trimming: 4 bases; J trimming: 0 bases; junction bases outside the gene matches: 9. The CDR3 length is 16 residues. Germline loops: CDR1 SEHNR, CDR2 FQNEAQ (reference sequence). The table came from immunoSEQ multiplex PCR; TCRdb's copy has only in-frame clones and leaves some out. The repertoire has some 29,000 clones, 90% to 95% of them found once; the top ten carry approximately 3.6%. The sequence was collected from a female donor in good health, enrolled as a control in a pregnancy study. This material consisted of CD8+ T cells from peripheral blood mononuclear cells, taken in the second trimester of pregnancy. The rearrangement links TRBV7-9 to TRBJ2-7; TRBD1 matches 7 bases. CDR3: CASSSETGRPSYEQYF. For the CDR3, the DNA is TGTGCCAGCAGCTCCGAGACAGGGCGGCCCTCCTACGAGCAGTACTTC.